The subject of this entry is one TCR beta chain. The antigen remains undetermined. These data are taken from a study of cytomegalovirus exposure and HLA in healthy donors. With 60 Vbeta and 13 Jbeta primers, the PCR was carried out. Profiling relied on immunoSEQ multiplex PCR, and the TCRdb table lists in-frame clones only, not all of them. The repertoire consists of some 140,000 clones, with 75% to 90% occurring once and the leading ten covering 1.5%. Study-level points and caveats: Across donors, most TCRs were seen rarely, yet some public ones were widespread.

Those who donated were healthy bone marrow donors. The receptor was derived from a man aged 40-50 years in good health and CMV-seronegative. Input material: PBMCs.

CDR3 protein: CASSFREGYEQYF. The CDR3 bases are TGTGCCAGCAGTTTCAGGGAAGGCTACGAGCAGTACTTC. The rearrangement joins TRBV27 to TRBJ2-7, with D perhaps matching TRBD1 (5 bases). The germline V gene has CDR1 MNHEY and CDR2 SMNVEV (reference sequence). The V and J ends lost 3 bases and 3 bases respectively, with 9 bases between them. CDR3 size: 13 residues.